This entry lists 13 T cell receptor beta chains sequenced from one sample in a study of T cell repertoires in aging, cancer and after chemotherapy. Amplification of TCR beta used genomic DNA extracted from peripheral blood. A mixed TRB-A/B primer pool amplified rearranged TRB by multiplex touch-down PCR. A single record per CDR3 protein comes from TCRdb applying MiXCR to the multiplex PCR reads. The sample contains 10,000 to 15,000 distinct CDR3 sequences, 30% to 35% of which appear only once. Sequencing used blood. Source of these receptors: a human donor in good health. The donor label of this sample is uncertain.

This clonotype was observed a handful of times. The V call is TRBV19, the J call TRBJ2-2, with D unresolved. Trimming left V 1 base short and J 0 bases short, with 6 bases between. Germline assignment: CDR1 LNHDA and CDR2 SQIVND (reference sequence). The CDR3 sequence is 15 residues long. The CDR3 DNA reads TGTGCCAGTAGTATAGGGGGATCGAACACCGGGGAGCTGTTTTTT. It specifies CASSIGGSNTGELFF.

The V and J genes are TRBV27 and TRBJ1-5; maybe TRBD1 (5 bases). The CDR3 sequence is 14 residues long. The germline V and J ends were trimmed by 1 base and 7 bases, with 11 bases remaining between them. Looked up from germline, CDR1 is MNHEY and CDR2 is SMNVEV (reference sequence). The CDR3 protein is CASSLLGDGQPQHF. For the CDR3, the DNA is TGTGCCAGCAGTTTATTAGGGGATGGACAGCCCCAGCATTTT.

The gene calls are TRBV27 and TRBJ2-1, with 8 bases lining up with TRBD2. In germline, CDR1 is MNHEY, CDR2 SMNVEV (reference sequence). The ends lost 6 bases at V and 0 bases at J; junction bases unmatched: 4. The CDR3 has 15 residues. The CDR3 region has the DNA TGTGCCAGCAGGGCGGGGGGCGGCTCCTACAATGAGCAGTTCTTC. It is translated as CASRAGGGSYNEQFF.

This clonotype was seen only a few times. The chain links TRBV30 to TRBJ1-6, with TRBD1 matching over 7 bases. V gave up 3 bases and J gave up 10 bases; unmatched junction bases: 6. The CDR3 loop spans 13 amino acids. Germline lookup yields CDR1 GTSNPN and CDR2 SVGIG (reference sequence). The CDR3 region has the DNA TGTGCCTGGAGGATCGACAGGGCCTCACCCCTCCACTTT. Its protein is CAWRIDRASPLHF.

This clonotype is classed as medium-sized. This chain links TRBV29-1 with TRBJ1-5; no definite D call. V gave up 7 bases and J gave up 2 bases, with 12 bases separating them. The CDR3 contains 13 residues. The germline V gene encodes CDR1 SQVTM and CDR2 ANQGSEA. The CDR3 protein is CSAGSGGNQPQHF. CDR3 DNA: TGCAGCGCGGGATCAGGAGGCAATCAGCCCCAGCATTTT. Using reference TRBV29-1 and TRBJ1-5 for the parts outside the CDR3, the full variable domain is SAVISQKPSRDICQRGTSLTIQCQVDSQVTMMFWYRQQPGQSLTLIATANQGSEATYESGFVIDKFPISRPNLTFSTLTVSNMSPEDSSIYLCSAGSGGNQPQHFGDGTRLSIL.

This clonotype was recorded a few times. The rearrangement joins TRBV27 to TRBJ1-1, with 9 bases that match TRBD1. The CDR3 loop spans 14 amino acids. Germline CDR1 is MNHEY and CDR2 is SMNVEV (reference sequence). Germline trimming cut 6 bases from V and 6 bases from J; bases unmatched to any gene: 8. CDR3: CASRRDRAGAEAFF. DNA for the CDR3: TGTGCCAGCAGGCGGGACAGGGCCGGCGCTGAAGCTTTCTTT.

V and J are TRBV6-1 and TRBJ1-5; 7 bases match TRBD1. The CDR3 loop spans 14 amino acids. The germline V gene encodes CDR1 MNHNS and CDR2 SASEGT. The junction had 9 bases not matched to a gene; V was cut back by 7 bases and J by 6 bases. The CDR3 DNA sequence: TGTGCCAGCACTCAGGGGGTGGCCCCTCAGCCCCAGCATTTT. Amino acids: CASTQGVAPQPQHF.

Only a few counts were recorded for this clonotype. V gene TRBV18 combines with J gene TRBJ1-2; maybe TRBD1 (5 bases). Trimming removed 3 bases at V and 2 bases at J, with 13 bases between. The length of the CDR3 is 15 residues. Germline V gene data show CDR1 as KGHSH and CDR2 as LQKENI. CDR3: CASSPKSQANYGYTF. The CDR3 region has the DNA TGTGCCAGCTCACCTAAGTCACAGGCGAACTATGGCTACACCTTC.

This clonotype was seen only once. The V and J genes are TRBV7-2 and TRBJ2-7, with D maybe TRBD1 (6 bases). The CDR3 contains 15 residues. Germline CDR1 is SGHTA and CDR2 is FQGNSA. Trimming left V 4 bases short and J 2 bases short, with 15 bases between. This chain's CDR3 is CASSSRGRTAYEQYF. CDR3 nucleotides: TGTGCCAGCAGCTCTAGGGGTCGGACAGCCTACGAGCAGTACTTC.

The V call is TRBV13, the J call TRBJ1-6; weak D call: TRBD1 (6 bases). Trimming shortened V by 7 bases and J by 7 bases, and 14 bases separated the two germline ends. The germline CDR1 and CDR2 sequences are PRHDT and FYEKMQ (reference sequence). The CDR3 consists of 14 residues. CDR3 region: CASILRTANSPLHF. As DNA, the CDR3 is TGTGCCAGCATCCTCCGGACAGCCAATTCACCCCTCCACTTT.

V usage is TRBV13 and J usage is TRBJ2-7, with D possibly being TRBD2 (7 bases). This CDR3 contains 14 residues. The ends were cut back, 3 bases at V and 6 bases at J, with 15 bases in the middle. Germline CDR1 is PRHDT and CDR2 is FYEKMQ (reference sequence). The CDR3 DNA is TGTGCCAGCAGCTTTGGCGGTAGGGGGGGCGAGCAGTACTTC. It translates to CASSFGGRGGEQYF.

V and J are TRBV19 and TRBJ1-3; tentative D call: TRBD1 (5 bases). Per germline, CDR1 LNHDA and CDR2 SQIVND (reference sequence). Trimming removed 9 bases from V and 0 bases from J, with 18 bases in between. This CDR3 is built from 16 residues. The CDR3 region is CASSTRQSSSGNTIYF. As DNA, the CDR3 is TGTGCCAGCTCCACCCGACAGAGTAGCTCTGGAAACACCATATATTTT.

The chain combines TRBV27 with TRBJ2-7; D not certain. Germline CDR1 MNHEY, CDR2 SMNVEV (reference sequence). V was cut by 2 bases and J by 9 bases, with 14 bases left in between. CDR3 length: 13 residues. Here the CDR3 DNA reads TGTGCCAGCAGTTTAAGCTTCGGCAGTCTGCAGTACTTC. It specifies CASSLSFGSLQYF.